This T cell receptor (beta chain) originates from a study of cytomegalovirus exposure and HLA in healthy donors (TCRdb year 2017). Regarding the complete study: According to an earlier analysis of several hundred of the donors, 200 million or so T cells yielded 117 million unique TCR beta sequences and about 300 Gb of sequence data. Donor age, sex, ethnicity and CMV serostatus were compiled together with the repertoire data. Among 398 genotyped donors of the cohort, an average of around 240,000 unique TCR beta nucleotide sequences were sequenced per donor, roughly 20% of them non-productive. Among the approximately 400 genotyped donors, approximately 77% belonged to the genetic ancestry cluster associated with self-reported Caucasian donors. The number of typed donors differed by locus: about 629-640 for A, B, C, DRB1 and DQB1; 522 for DQA1; approximately 610 for DPA1; and some 430 for DPB1. HLA typing included class I and class II loci at four-digit resolution. Every discovery cohort repertoire had been produced on one sequencing platform. About 310 gigabases of sequencing data and tens of millions of unique TCR sequences were included in an early release covering about 700 HLA-typed donors. A later genetic analysis took genome-wide SNP genotypes for about three fifths of the roughly 670 donors and used that subset as a discovery cohort. A later analysis re-examined previously published TCR beta repertoires from roughly 650 donors and added high-resolution HLA genotyping to investigate patterns of TCR occurrence. To decide whether each TCR beta V gene segment behaved as functional or pseudogenic, an earlier analysis of some 600 of the donors relied on high-throughput TCR beta sequencing. The study aimed to test whether cataloging public T cell receptors could reveal signatures of past pathogen exposure. A separate validation cohort of over 95 different subjects was used in addition to the 666-subject first cohort. To predict cytomegalovirus infection status, the study combined high-throughput TCR immunosequencing, statistical association of individual TCRs with disease status, and machine learning. Several DR-DQ haplotypes were treated as single units for association and clustering because of strong linkage in the cohort. In the later analysis, no new phenotypic data were used to find candidate immune exposures; instead, reliance was placed on TCR beta sequences and their occurrence across donors. The study profiled the T cell repertoires of hundreds of subjects by immunosequencing and related them to cytomegalovirus serostatus. Study-wide conclusions, independent of this receptor: Sequencing depth was assumed to be roughly uniform across donors in the presence/absence analyses, though that assumption may not hold. V-gene and J-gene trimming of TCR beta chains was associated with a missense DCLRE1C variant in a later genetic analysis, and the association was replicated in an independent cohort. According to a later analysis, parvovirus B19, influenza, CMV and Epstein-Barr virus appeared linked to several top co-occurrence clusters. Most CMV-associated TCR beta chains appeared to be HLA-restricted in a later analysis, and the HLA associations seemed to be driven largely by CMV exposure. A further reported finding was that TCR beta sequences accurately predicted the HLA-A and HLA-B alleles for most subjects in the first cohort. Immune exposure information for the cohort was limited to CMV serostatus. A few of the identified cytomegalovirus-associated TCR beta chains were confirmed in vitro to be specific for cytomegalovirus antigens. In a later analysis, 15,000 to 20,000 TCR beta sequences were associated with specific HLA alleles at a false discovery rate of 0.05. The authors suggested that the approach could potentially be generalized to other disease states and immunological phenotypes. A cluster of highly shared sequence variants was judged likely to be a technical artifact of the sequencing pipeline. In a later genetic analysis, fewer N-insertions in productive TCRs were reported among donors in an Asian-associated ancestry cluster than the approximately 670-donor mean. A total of some 180 TCR beta chains were listed by the study as associated with cytomegalovirus. Cytomegalovirus status was reported to be diagnosed by the classifier with high specificity and sensitivity in both the original and validation cohorts. Correlated functional status among segregating V segments might be attributable to linkage disequilibrium, but an unknown experimental factor could not be ruled out. When HLA alleles, especially DR and DQ, strongly co-occurred, attributing TCR associations to individual alleles was difficult. Across donors, most TCR sequences were observed very rarely, whereas some public TCRs were present in many individuals. Because counts were too low, about 15 rarely observed V segments, including chromosome 9 orphons, were left out of the earlier analysis of approximately 500 of the donors. Because HLA typing was unavailable for some donors at each locus, only the typed subset was used in association tests. Broadly in line with IMGT annotations, most TCR beta V segments showed up in productive rearrangements about 87% or about 30% of the time in an earlier analysis of 587 of the donors. According to a later analysis, TCR association rates differed among HLA loci, with DRB1 alleles showing the most associated TCRs and HLA-C alleles showing the fewest. In a later analysis, HLA-associated TCR beta chains showed more clonal expansion and lower generation probabilities than non-associated chains that were equally common. Some IMGT-functional V segments, including TRBV6-2 and TRBV6-3, could not be told apart with the 87-base-pair reads, so those segments were excluded. The cohort was sequenced for TCR beta chains only, and without alpha or paired-chain data the features that could be detected were limited.

In total, 500 to 700 healthy bone marrow donors made up the cohort. At the time of sampling, every cohort member was nominally healthy, though immune exposures that went unrecorded were likely present. The donor tested CMV seropositive and was one of the 289 seropositive cohort members. Each donor provided a peripheral blood sample, and peripheral blood mononuclear cells were used for TCR beta sequencing. The Qiagen DNeasy Blood Extraction Kit was used to extract genomic DNA from the blood cell samples. The library relied on the immunoSEQ multiplex PCR assay. For the multiplex PCR, a mixture combining 60 forward primers for TCR Vbeta segments and 13 reverse primers for TCR Jbeta segments was used. The CDR3 region of rearranged TCR beta genes was amplified from genomic DNA with a multiplex PCR assay. The Illumina HiSeq System was used to sequence the amplified TCR beta libraries as 87-base-pair reads. In the source study's methods: A later analysis tallied 70 million to 100 million unique TCR beta chains across the 700 or so repertoires, and 10 million to 11 million of those chains were shared by two or more donors. A nearest-neighbor algorithm error-corrected the raw reads and collapsed the reads into unique sequences, merging closely related sequences to remove PCR and sequencing errors. Alignment of CDR3 sequences to IMGT reference sequences was used to assign V, D and J gene segments. For a sequence to be retained, a match of at least six nucleotides was required to both a V gene segment and a J gene segment. Rearrangements were classified as productive when the CDR3 lacked stop codons and remained in frame with V and J, and all other rearrangements were classified as non-productive. Following IMGT convention, CDR3 was defined as the stretch from the second conserved V-encoded cysteine to the conserved J-encoded phenylalanine. The earlier analysis of about 590 of the donors excluded sequences that lacked an unambiguous match to a single V gene segment. In an earlier analysis of 450 to 700 of the donors, V segments were called functional above 56.7% productive rearrangements and were called segregating when the between-donor standard deviation exceeded 5%. To diagnose cytomegalovirus status from the catalog of TCR beta chain sequences, a statistical classification framework was built. In a later analysis, TCR nucleotide sequences were compared against IMGT/GENE-DB human TR gene sequences so that V and J genes could be assigned. A later analysis assigned CDR3 sequences and most-parsimonious VDJ recombination scenarios with the TCRdist pipeline. In a later analysis, every TCR beta chain was defined by the combination of its CDR3 amino acid sequence and its V-gene family, and reads without a unique V-gene family were dropped. In a later analysis, some 600 highly shared, low-generation-probability nucleotide sequences were removed to address suspected cross-contamination and a sequencing artifact. In a later analysis, a clonal expansion index was calculated for each public chain from normalized within-repertoire ranks of inferred template counts. In a later analysis, generation probabilities were computed with a VDJ recombination model fitted to out-of-frame rearrangements, and the resulting probabilities were checked against IGoR. Hypergeometric tests were used in a later analysis to score TCR-TCR, TCR-HLA and TCR-CMV co-occurrence, with a repertoire-size bias correction applied to the TCR pairs. To estimate false discovery rates, a later analysis permuted the HLA or CMV assignments 20 times. In a later analysis, co-occurring TCRs were grouped with DBSCAN, and TCRdist sequence similarity was added when clustering was performed within HLA-allele-positive subsets. Repertoires with fewer than 30,000 or more than 120,000 public chains, plus five repertoires with anomalous nucleotide sharing, were excluded from co-occurrence clustering. TCRdb retrieved this table from immuneACCESS and kept in-frame rearrangements only. Not all clones are present; in checked studies, unresolved V genes account for under half, and no reason is known for the remainder. D and trimming were read from the DNA, whereas the V and J calls and clone size are those reported in that table. This sample's table contains 150,000 to 200,000 clones. The ten most abundant clones make up 0.79% of the sample.

CDR1 and CDR2, per the germline V gene, are MNHEY and SVGAGI. Relative to germline, V is 3 bases shorter and J is 6 bases shorter, with 12 bases between their ends. Including the terminal cysteine and phenylalanine, the CDR3 comprises 13 residues. Only CDR3 DNA is held: 39 bases, read in frame from base 1. Notes on this clone: Which antigen it targets is not known.

The sample comprised PBMCs. Recombination connected TRBV6-5 to TRBJ2-7; a tentative D match to TRBD1 spans 6 bases. The sequence came from a woman in her late teens or twenties in good health and CMV-seropositive. The base sequence is TGTGCCAGCAGTTATCAGACAGGAGGCGAGCAGTACTTC. This yields the protein CASSYQTGGEQYF.